The present entry profiles one T cell receptor (beta chain) with its context. The germline V gene encodes CDR1 MNHEY and CDR2 SMNVEV (reference sequence). The length of the CDR3 is 15 residues. V lost 5 bases and J lost 6; bases outside the gene matches: 7. Here immunoSEQ multiplex PCR was the method, and the copy in TCRdb shows in-frame clones only, minus some. This sample has about 2.1 million clones, with roughly 93% found just once. The data originate from a study of shared clonotypes between healthy human individuals. CD45RO-negative cells were positively selected for CCR7, leaving out terminally differentiated effector memory CD45RA+ cells.

The sequence came from a man younger than 35 in good health. Some clones in this sample may be carry-over from other donors' samples. The source material was naive CD8+ T cells from PBMCs. The chain has TRBV27 and TRBJ2-1, with 10 bases matching TRBD2. The CDR3 coding sequence is TGTGCCAGCAGTCCCCTAGCGGGAGAACTCAATGAGCAGTTCTTC. Its translation: CASSPLAGELNEQFF.